These 32 T cell receptor beta chains share one sample of origin, sequenced in a study of T cell responses to AZD1222 COVID-19 vaccine. Using immunoSEQ multiplex PCR, the repertoire was profiled, and TCRdb retains in-frame clones only, with some absent. The sample has 150,000 or so clones, 85% to 90% seen once. This specimen was peripheral blood, taken on day 0 of AZD1222 vaccination. The source is an adult in good health.

This clone was seen just once. This rearrangement joins TRBV10-3 to TRBJ2-1, with 7 nucleotides matching TRBD2. The CDR3 length is 12 residues. In germline, CDR1 is ENHRY, CDR2 SYGVKD. After removal of 8 bases from V and 7 bases from J, the junction contained 5 bases not matched to a gene. CDR3 sequence reads: CAIGGDGNEQFF. Here the CDR3 DNA reads TGTGCCATCGGGGGGGACGGGAATGAGCAGTTCTTC.

This clone was seen only a few times. The chain uses TRBV14 and TRBJ2-7, with D possibly TRBD2 on 6 matching bases. The CDR3 extends over 18 amino acids. Looked up from germline, CDR1 is SGHDN and CDR2 is FVKESK. Trimming cost V 3 bases and J 1 base, with 22 bases left between them. DNA of the CDR3: TGTGCCAGCAGCCATCCCCGGGGCGGGGAGGAAGAATCCTACGAGCAGTACGTC. Its protein is CASSHPRGGEEESYEQYV.

The chain couples TRBV6-1 to TRBJ1-2, with D unclear. Deletions cut 2 bases from V and 6 bases from J, with 13 bases between. The CDR3 has 14 residues. Germline V gene data show CDR1 as MNHNS and CDR2 as SASEGT. In DNA, the CDR3 is TGTGCCAGCAGTGAATGGGGTTGGACTAATGGCTACACCTTC. Residues: CASSEWGWTNGYTF.

The V and J genes are TRBV28 and TRBJ2-7; no clear D gene. The length of the CDR3 is 13 residues. Trimming cost V 4 bases and J 4 bases, with 11 bases left between them. Germline V gene sequence: CDR1 MDHEN, CDR2 SYDVKM. The chain's CDR3 is CASSSALVYEQYF. CDR3 DNA sequence: TGTGCCAGCAGTTCAGCCTTGGTGTACGAGCAGTACTTC.

This clone was observed a single time. The chain employs TRBV4-3 and TRBJ1-2; D is unclear. Germline values: CDR1 LGHNA, CDR2 YSLEER. Trimming took 0 bases from V and 1 from J, leaving 18 bases between them. This CDR3 comprises 18 residues. DNA for the CDR3: TGCGCCAGCAGCCAAGACCATGGCCTAGAAATTAATAACTATGGCTACACCTTC. The encoded protein is CASSQDHGLEINNYGYTF.

The chain is built from TRBV7-9 and TRBJ1-1; D is unclear. The germline V gene encodes CDR1 SEHNR and CDR2 FQNEAQ (reference sequence). There are 15 residues in the CDR3. V was shortened by 5 bases and J by 4 bases, with 17 bases between the two germline ends. The CDR3 nucleotides are TGTGCCAGCAGCCTAGAGACGATCCCCGGCACTGAAGCTTTCTTT. Its translation is CASSLETIPGTEAFF.

The rearrangement joins TRBV28 to TRBJ1-4; D gene uncertain. This CDR3 has 15 residues. V dropped 6 bases and J dropped 5 bases, with 16 bases sitting between them. Germline V gene lookup returns CDR1 MDHEN and CDR2 SYDVKM. The CDR3 loop is CASSPTSWENEKLFF. DNA of the CDR3: TGTGCCAGCAGCCCCACTTCTTGGGAGAATGAAAAACTGTTTTTT.

This chain uses TRBV6-5 with TRBJ2-7, with D perhaps TRBD1 (5 bases). The CDR3 consists of 12 residues. Trimming pared 6 bases from V and 5 bases from J, leaving 11 bases between. CDR1 MNHEY and CDR2 SVGAGI come from the germline V gene. The CDR3 nucleotides are TGTGCCAGCAGGTCACCAGGGAACGAGCAGTACTTC. It specifies CASRSPGNEQYF.

V and J are TRBV5-1 and TRBJ1-1, with 7 bases lining up with TRBD1. This CDR3 is built from 15 residues. Germline CDR1 is SGHRS and CDR2 is YFSETQ. V gave up 3 bases and J gave up 3 bases; unmatched junction bases: 8. The CDR3 reads CASSSRTGRDTEAFF. CDR3 DNA sequence: TGCGCCAGCAGCTCGAGGACAGGAAGGGACACTGAAGCTTTCTTT.

This chain uses TRBV18 with TRBJ1-4; D is unresolved. The CDR3 is 18 residues long. Germline-derived CDR1 and CDR2 are KGHSH and LQKENI. V lost 4 bases and J 7 bases, leaving 25 bases between the germline ends. This CDR3 is CASSLGSAGWGRGEKLFF. In DNA, the CDR3 is TGTGCCAGCTCACTTGGATCCGCAGGCTGGGGTCGGGGTGAAAAACTGTTTTTT.

This clone was observed a single time. The V gene is TRBV4-2, the J gene TRBJ1-2; D unresolved. The CDR3 extends over 14 amino acids. V lost 0 bases and J 4 bases, leaving 9 bases between the germline ends. CDR1 and CDR2 from the germline V gene are LGHNA and YNFKEQ. CDR3 loop: CASSQDSGRYGYTF. Here the CDR3 DNA reads TGTGCCAGCAGCCAAGATTCAGGACGCTATGGCTACACCTTC.

The genes are TRBV5-1 and TRBJ2-2, with 10 bases matching TRBD1. In germline, CDR1 is SGHRS, CDR2 YFSETQ. The CDR3 covers 16 residues. Losses at the gene ends were 1 base for V and 3 bases for J; bases not matched to a gene: 3. The DNA of the CDR3 is TGCGCCAGCAGCTTGCGGGACAGGGGATACACCGGGGAGCTGTTTTTT. Translation: CASSLRDRGYTGELFF.

This clone turned up a few times. The chain carries TRBV4-3 and TRBJ1-4, with TRBD1 matching 7 bases. The CDR3 has 16 residues. Germline CDR1 and CDR2: LGHNA and YSLEER. Germline trimming cut 0 bases from V and 5 bases from J; bases unmatched to any gene: 6. CDR3 protein: CASSQDLVTGNEKLFF. The CDR3 nucleotides are TGCGCCAGCAGCCAAGATTTGGTGACAGGGAATGAAAAACTGTTTTTT.

The chain couples TRBV5-1 to TRBJ2-3, with 12 bases fitting TRBD2. Germline CDR1 SGHRS, CDR2 YFSETQ. The V segment lost 2 bases and the J segment 0 bases; nucleotides outside the gene matches: 4. This CDR3 is built from 17 residues. The CDR3 DNA reads TGCGCCAGCAGCTTTACTAGCGGGGGGTCTAGCACAGATACGCAGTATTTT. It yields the protein CASSFTSGGSSTDTQYF.

The rearrangement joins TRBV18 to TRBJ1-1; D perhaps matches TRBD1 (5 bases). CDR3 length equals 15 residues. Between the trimmed V and J ends, which lost 0 bases and 0 bases, there was a span of 8 bases. CDR1 is KGHSH, CDR2 LQKENI, per germline. The CDR3 loop is CASSPPGRVNTEAFF. CDR3 coding DNA: TGTGCCAGCTCACCACCGGGCAGGGTGAACACTGAAGCTTTCTTT.

The chain couples TRBV6-6 to TRBJ1-1, with 7 bases lining up with TRBD1. The CDR3 contains 13 residues. Germline V gives CDR1 MNHNY, CDR2 SVGAGI (reference sequence). V gave up 5 bases and J gave up 8 bases; unmatched junction bases: 8. CDR3 in DNA: TGTGCCAGCAGTAAGGGACAGCCCGTCGAAGCTTTCTTT. Translation gives CASSKGQPVEAFF.

The J gene is TRBJ1-2, the V gene TRBV29-1; 10 bases are a match to TRBD1. J lost 3 bases, V lost 4 bases, and 5 bases had no gene match. In germline, CDR1 is SQVTM, CDR2 ANQGSEA. The CDR3 is 14 amino acids. The CDR3 sequence: CSVGGTGDDYGYTF. Here the CDR3 DNA reads TGCAGCGTTGGGGGGACAGGGGATGACTATGGCTACACCTTC.

This rearrangement joins TRBV30 to TRBJ1-5; TRBD1 aligns across 8 bases. V shed 5 bases and J 9 bases; nucleotides not matched to a gene: 6. This CDR3 is built from 12 residues. Germline CDR1 and CDR2: GTSNPN and SVGIG (reference sequence). CDR3 amino acids: CAWDRGLGPQHF. In DNA, the CDR3 is TGTGCCTGGGACAGGGGTCTCGGGCCCCAGCATTTT.

This chain joins TRBV5-1 and TRBJ1-5, with D possibly matching TRBD1 (6 bases). Between the trimmed V and J ends, which lost 5 bases and 0 bases, there was a span of 12 bases. The CDR3 loop spans 15 amino acids. Germline V gives CDR1 SGHRS, CDR2 YFSETQ. Here the CDR3 reads CASRAGADSNQPQHF. As DNA, the CDR3 is TGCGCCAGCAGGGCGGGGGCCGATAGCAATCAGCCCCAGCATTTT.

The chain has TRBV6-5 and TRBJ1-3; no clear D. Germline V gene data show CDR1 as MNHEY and CDR2 as SVGAGI. CDR3 length equals 13 residues. Trimming pared 0 bases from V and 1 base from J, leaving 1 base between. The CDR3: CASSYSSGNTIYF. CDR3 bases: TGTGCCAGCAGTTACTCGTCTGGAAACACCATATATTTT.

The V and J genes are TRBV6-6 and TRBJ2-1; 8 nucleotides match TRBD2. From germline, CDR1 is MNHNY and CDR2 SVGAGI (reference sequence). The junction had 9 bases not matched to a gene; V was cut back by 11 bases and J by 6 bases. The CDR3 totals 13 residues. In nucleotides, the CDR3 is TGTGCCGGCGGTAGCGGGGTGTCCAATGAGCAGTTCTTC. This gives the protein CAGGSGVSNEQFF.

V and J are TRBV11-3 and TRBJ2-1, with 7 bases lining up with TRBD2. CDR1 and CDR2 from the germline V gene are SGHNT and YENEEA. The length of the CDR3 is 15 residues. J gave up 6 bases and V 5 bases, and 10 bases lay outside the gene matches. In nucleotides, the CDR3 is TGTGCCAGCAGCCCCTCGGCGGGAGCGGGCAATGAGCAGTTCTTC. Translated, it gives CASSPSAGAGNEQFF.

The chain links TRBV6-5 to TRBJ1-3, with TRBD1 matching 9 bases. The CDR3 totals 15 residues. Trimming removed 5 bases from V and 3 bases from J; junction bases left unmatched: 5. The germline gives CDR1 MNHEY, CDR2 SVGAGI. The CDR3 sequence is CASSTPGQGGNTIYF. CDR3 bases: TGTGCCAGCAGTACCCCGGGACAGGGTGGAAACACCATATATTTT.

The chain uses TRBV15 and TRBJ2-7, with TRBD2 matching over 7 bases. The CDR3 consists of 14 residues. Germline CDR1 LNHNV, CDR2 YYDKDF (reference sequence). V trimming: 0 bases; J trimming: 10 bases; junction bases outside the gene matches: 9. In nucleotides, the CDR3 is TGTGCCACCAGCAGAGAGATGACTAGCCGGCTACAGTACTTC. It codes for CATSREMTSRLQYF. Together with reference TRBV15 and TRBJ2-7, the CDR3 gives the full variable domain: DAMVIQNPRYQVTQFGKPVTLSCSQTLNHNVMYWYQQKSSQAPKLLFHYYDKDFNNEADTPDNFQSRRPNTSFCFLDIRSPGLGDTAMYLCATSREMTSRLQYFGPGTRLTVT.

V is TRBV10-3 and J is TRBJ1-1; the D gene is possibly TRBD1 (5 bases). Germline CDR1 is ENHRY and CDR2 is SYGVKD. V was cut by 8 bases and J by 7 bases, with 17 bases left in between. The CDR3 is 13 amino acids. For the CDR3, the DNA is TGTGCCATCCGTTGGCAGGGAGATAGTGAAGCTTTCTTT. This encodes CAIRWQGDSEAFF.

The gene calls are TRBV29-1 and TRBJ1-5; 8 bases agree with TRBD1. Trimming removed 7 bases from V and 6 bases from J; junction bases left unmatched: 5. Germline loops: CDR1 SQVTM, CDR2 ANQGSEA. This CDR3 has 12 amino acids. This CDR3 reads CSGSRGPQPQHF. CDR3 sequence (DNA): TGCAGCGGAAGCAGGGGGCCTCAGCCCCAGCATTTT. Full variable domain (remainder filled in from reference TRBV29-1 and TRBJ1-5): SAVISQKPSRDICQRGTSLTIQCQVDSQVTMMFWYRQQPGQSLTLIATANQGSEATYESGFVIDKFPISRPNLTFSTLTVSNMSPEDSSIYLCSGSRGPQPQHFGDGTRLSIL.

The chain uses TRBV7-9 and TRBJ2-1, with TRBD2 matching 11 bases. In germline, CDR1 is SEHNR, CDR2 FQNEAQ (reference sequence). Trimming took 5 bases from V and 1 from J; bases not matched to a gene: 13. The CDR3 contains 19 residues. CDR3 DNA sequence: TGTGCCAGCAGCCCAGGACGACTAGCGGGAACGCGGTCCTACAATGAGCAGTTCTTC. Translating gives CASSPGRLAGTRSYNEQFF.

The chain recombines TRBV7-3 with TRBJ2-7; TRBD1 agrees at 7 bases. J gave up 1 base and V 3 bases, and 12 bases lay outside the gene matches. The CDR3 is made up of 17 amino acids. Looked up from germline, CDR1 is SGHTA and CDR2 is FQGTGA. In DNA, the CDR3 is TGTGCCAGCAGCTTCTCAACAGGGGTTCCTCCTTCCTACGAGCAGTACGTC. Translation gives CASSFSTGVPPSYEQYV.

The chain carries TRBV6-5 and TRBJ1-6; D not resolved. This CDR3 is built from 15 residues. The ends were cut back, 2 bases at V and 7 bases at J, with 12 bases in the middle. CDR1 is MNHEY, CDR2 SVGAGI, per germline. Written as DNA, the CDR3 is TGTGCCAGCAGTTACGGGCGGCTGGAGAATTCACCCCTCCACTTT. This sequence encodes CASSYGRLENSPLHF.

The gene calls are TRBV6-6 and TRBJ1-5, with TRBD1 matching 7 bases. The V segment lost 6 bases and the J segment 1 base; nucleotides outside the gene matches: 9. The CDR3 is 16 residues long. The V gene's germline CDR1 is MNHNY and CDR2 SVGAGI (reference sequence). In nucleotides, the CDR3 is TGTGCCAGCAGCCCCGACAGGGCGGGGAGCAATCAGCCCCAGCATTTT. It translates to CASSPDRAGSNQPQHF.

The rearrangement joins TRBV27 to TRBJ2-7; D not resolved. This CDR3 comprises 14 residues. Trimming shortened V by 5 bases and J by 2 bases, and 13 bases separated the two germline ends. Germline lookup yields CDR1 MNHEY and CDR2 SMNVEV (reference sequence). The CDR3, as DNA: TGTGCCAGCAGTCGCCGGGCCGCTACCTACGAGCAGTACTTC. This gives the protein CASSRRAATYEQYF.

The chain combines TRBV7-3 with TRBJ1-1; D gene uncertain. Germline-derived CDR1 and CDR2 are SGHTA and FQGTGA. V was pared by 3 bases and J by 6 bases, with 11 bases between. The CDR3 length is 13 residues. The CDR3 protein is CASSLFEGAEAFF. The DNA of the CDR3 is TGTGCCAGCAGCTTGTTCGAGGGAGCTGAAGCTTTCTTT.